These 23 T cell receptor beta chains originate from one sample sequenced in a study of vaccination and CD4 T cells after COVID-19. These receptors' antigens are unknown. Sequence data for DNA of cultured CD4+ T cells were generated by the Oncomine TCR Beta short-read assay. TCRdb reprocessed the PCR reads via MiXCR and lists one record per CDR3 protein. The table records roughly 3,600 distinct CDR3 sequences, 11% to 15% of them present only once. Regarding treatment: approximately nine-day PBMC culture with coronavirus spike peptide pools or control peptides (ViraFEST assay). Sequencing input: CD4+ T cells from blood, cultured in vitro. These receptors all stem from a human donor who had recovered from COVID-19.

This clonotype qualifies as medium-sized. The chain combines TRBV11-2 with TRBJ1-1, with a weak D call TRBD1 (6 bases). V dropped 4 bases and J dropped 1 base, with 19 bases sitting between them. This CDR3 is 17 amino acids long. The V gene's germline CDR1 is SGHAT and CDR2 FQNNGV. The CDR3 sequence is CASSSSGTPWGNTEAFF. The DNA for the CDR3 is TGTGCCAGCAGCTCGTCCGGGACACCCTGGGGGAACACTGAAGCTTTCTTT.

The rearrangement joins TRBV4-2 to TRBJ2-7; D may be TRBD2 (6 bases). The germline V gene has CDR1 LGHNA and CDR2 YNFKEQ. CDR3 length: 13 amino acids. The V gene lost 2 bases and the J gene lost 7 bases, with 12 bases spanning the gap. The CDR3 nucleotides are TGTGCCAGCAGCCAATATCACGGAGGGGAGCAGTACTTC. The encoded protein is CASSQYHGGEQYF.

This chain connects TRBV5-1 to TRBJ1-1, with D maybe TRBD1 (6 bases). Trimming cost V 7 bases and J 5 bases, with 18 bases left between them. Germline V CDR1 and CDR2: SGHRS, YFSETQ. The CDR3 extends over 14 amino acids. CDR3 nucleotide sequence: TGCGCCAGCGGGAGGGGGGCGAGTAGTACTGAAGCTTTCTTT. This sequence encodes CASGRGASSTEAFF.

Sample share makes this clonotype medium-sized. The genes are TRBV27 and TRBJ1-1; 8 bases agree with TRBD1. J was trimmed by 5 bases and V by 5 bases; bases with no gene match: 7. The CDR3 covers 14 residues. Germline V CDR1 and CDR2: MNHEY, SMNVEV (reference sequence). The chain's CDR3 is CASSHRQGRTEAFF. The CDR3, as DNA: TGTGCCAGCAGTCACCGACAGGGGAGGACTGAAGCTTTCTTT.

The chain couples TRBV12-5 to TRBJ1-1, with a tentative D call TRBD1 (6 bases). The length of the CDR3 is 14 residues. The germline CDR1 and CDR2 sequences are LGHNT and FRNRAP. Trimming pared 4 bases from V and 6 bases from J, leaving 15 bases between. The CDR3 is CASGSGGAFSEAFF. The CDR3, as DNA: TGTGCTAGTGGTTCGGGGGGGGCTTTCTCTGAAGCTTTCTTT. Variable domain in full (rest from reference TRBV12-5 and TRBJ1-1): DARVTQTPRHKVTEMGQEVTMRCQPILGHNTVFWYRQTMMQGLELLAYFRNRAPLDDSGMPKDRFSAEMPDATLATLKIQPSEPRDSAVYFCASGSGGAFSEAFFGQGTRLTVV.

This CDR3 is CATNADRATNEKLFF. CDR3 nucleotide sequence: TGTGCCACCAACGCCGACAGAGCAACTAATGAAAAACTGTTTTTT. The V call is TRBV15, the J call TRBJ1-4; D possibly corresponds to TRBD1 (5 bases). This CDR3 has 15 amino acids. The ends were cut back, 7 bases at V and 0 bases at J, with 12 bases in the middle. From germline, CDR1 is LNHNV and CDR2 YYDKDF (reference sequence).

By its share, this clonotype is medium-sized. J is TRBJ1-3 and V is TRBV6-1; 7 bases align to TRBD1. This CDR3 region has 14 residues. From germline, CDR1 is MNHNS and CDR2 SASEGT. V shed 6 bases and J 2 bases; nucleotides not matched to a gene: 4. The CDR3 sequence is CASRSGQTGNTIYF. The DNA for the CDR3 is TGTGCCAGCAGATCGGGACAGACTGGAAACACCATATATTTT.

By proportion, this clonotype is medium-sized. The rearrangement links TRBV20-1 to TRBJ1-3; 8 bases match TRBD1. Germline CDR1 reads DFQATT; CDR2 reads SNEGSKA (reference sequence). Unmatched junction bases numbered 4, after V lost 3 bases and J lost 0 bases. The CDR3 has 15 residues. The CDR3 here is CSASAGTGSGNTIYF. The CDR3 nucleotides read TGCAGTGCTAGCGCGGGGACAGGCTCTGGAAACACCATATATTTT.

This clonotype is large (0.1 to 1%) in the sample. The genes are TRBV20-1 and TRBJ1-5; TRBD1 aligns across 9 bases. The CDR3 has 14 amino acids. V was pared by 5 bases and J by 4 bases, with 6 bases of the junction left unmatched. The germline CDR1 and CDR2 sequences are DFQATT and SNEGSKA (reference sequence). The CDR3, as DNA: TGCAGTGCTCCGGGACAGGGAAGAAATCAGCCCCAGCATTTT. Amino acids: CSAPGQGRNQPQHF.

In its sample, this clonotype ranks as medium-sized. The chain has TRBV20-1 and TRBJ1-3, with D uncertain. The V gene's germline CDR1 is DFQATT and CDR2 SNEGSKA (reference sequence). Trimming took off 0 bases at V and 3 bases at J, with 12 bases between the two ends. CDR3 length: 15 residues. CDR3 sequence: CSARDYRRFGNTIYF. CDR3 bases: TGCAGTGCTAGAGATTATAGGCGGTTTGGAAACACCATATATTTT.

By frequency in the sample, this clonotype is medium-sized (0.01 to 0.1%). This rearrangement joins TRBV2 to TRBJ1-1, with D maybe TRBD1 (6 bases). Germline V gives CDR1 SNHLY, CDR2 FYNNEI. V shed 6 bases and J shed 4 bases, with 15 bases lying between them. The length of the CDR3 is 14 residues. This CDR3 reads CASRRLGQSTEAFF. In nucleotides, the CDR3 is TGTGCCAGCAGGAGACTTGGACAGTCCACTGAAGCTTTCTTT.

This chain links TRBV25-1 with TRBJ2-7, with a weak D call TRBD2 (6 bases). V was clipped by 6 bases and J by 1 base, with 10 bases between them. Germline lookup yields CDR1 MGHDK and CDR2 SYGVNS. The CDR3 totals 13 residues. The CDR3 loop reads CASRTSGSYEQYF. In DNA, the CDR3 is TGTGCCAGCAGGACTAGTGGGTCCTACGAGCAGTACTTC.

By share, this clonotype counts as medium-sized. The chain has TRBV20-1 and TRBJ2-1, with 13 bases matching TRBD2. CDR3 length equals 14 residues. Germline V gives CDR1 DFQATT, CDR2 SNEGSKA (reference sequence). The V and J ends lost 6 bases and 9 bases, in that order; junction bases with no gene match: 8. CDR3 protein: CSAPTSGGAGEQFF. The CDR3 DNA follows: TGCAGTGCCCCTACTAGCGGGGGGGCCGGTGAGCAGTTCTTC.

This clonotype was seen a handful of times. The V and J genes are TRBV2 and TRBJ2-5, with no clear D. The CDR3 contains 11 residues. From germline, CDR1 is SNHLY and CDR2 FYNNEI. V was trimmed by 8 bases and J by 7 bases, leaving 11 bases between them. CDR3 region: CASQLKGTQYF. CDR3 DNA sequence: TGTGCCAGCCAATTAAAGGGGACCCAGTACTTC.

Sample share makes this clonotype medium-sized (0.01 to 0.1%). The rearrangement joins TRBV19 to TRBJ1-1; possibly TRBD1 for D (6 bases). V was trimmed by 5 bases and J by 4 bases, leaving 20 bases between them. CDR3 size: 16 residues. CDR1 and CDR2 (germline): LNHDA, SQIVND (reference sequence). The CDR3 reads CASSARGRGAITEAFF. In DNA, the CDR3 is TGTGCCAGTAGTGCCCGGGGCCGGGGGGCGATCACTGAAGCTTTCTTT.

Only a few counts were recorded for this clonotype. This sequence joins TRBV5-6 and TRBJ2-6; tentative D call: TRBD1 (7 bases). The CDR3 runs 19 residues. The V end was cut by 1 base, the J end by 0 bases, with 17 bases between. In germline, CDR1 is SGHDT, CDR2 YYEEEE. Written as DNA, the CDR3 is TGTGCCAGCAGCTTGAGGAGGGACAGTCTTGTCTCTGGGGCCAACGTCCTGACTTTC. This gives the protein CASSLRRDSLVSGANVLTF.

This clonotype is labeled large. The rearrangement uses TRBV12-3 or TRBV12-4 and TRBJ1-2; D is unclear. V was pared by 5 bases and J by 13 bases, with 14 bases between. This CDR3 contains 11 residues. The CDR3 spells CASSLRPPLTF. CDR3 DNA sequence: TGTGCCAGCAGTCTCAGACCGCCCCTCACCTTC.

The chain is built from TRBV29-1 and TRBJ2-3; D unresolved. This CDR3 region has 14 residues. The germline V gene encodes CDR1 SQVTM and CDR2 ANQGSEA. The V gene lost 5 bases and the J gene lost 1 base, with 13 bases spanning the gap. The CDR3 bases are TGCAGCGTTATATCGGACGGACGCACAGATACGCAGTATTTT. This encodes CSVISDGRTDTQYF.

In its sample, this clonotype is medium-sized. The J gene is TRBJ1-2, the V gene TRBV5-1, with 9 bases identical to TRBD1. The germline gives CDR1 SGHRS, CDR2 YFSETQ. V trimming: 0 bases; J trimming: 7 bases; junction bases outside the gene matches: 4. This CDR3 spans 14 amino acids. The CDR3 region is CASSLGDRAGGYTF. The CDR3 nucleotides are TGCGCCAGCAGCTTGGGGGACAGGGCCGGTGGCTACACCTTC.

By proportion, this clonotype is medium-sized. V gene TRBV30 combines with J gene TRBJ2-7, with 9 bases matching TRBD2. This CDR3 has 16 amino acids. Per the germline V gene, CDR1 is GTSNPN and CDR2 is SVGIG (reference sequence). The V and J ends lost 2 bases and 0 bases, in that order; junction bases with no gene match: 8. The CDR3 coding sequence is TGTGCCTGGAGTAGAACCCGACTAGCGGCCTCCTACGAGCAGTACTTC. It yields the protein CAWSRTRLAASYEQYF.

By sample fraction, this clonotype is medium-sized. The chain employs TRBV12-3 or TRBV12-4 and TRBJ1-2; possibly TRBD1 for D (6 bases). V gave up 6 bases and J gave up 2 bases, with 16 bases separating them. The length of the CDR3 is 15 residues. The CDR3 sequence is CASSRLLQGNYGYTF. CDR3 DNA sequence: TGTGCCAGCAGCAGACTCCTCCAGGGGAACTATGGCTACACCTTC.

The genes are TRBV5-5 and TRBJ1-6, with unresolved D. Trimming took off 0 bases at V and 14 bases at J, with 12 bases between the two ends. Germline lookup yields CDR1 SGHKS and CDR2 YYEKEE (reference sequence). The CDR3 is 13 amino acids. The CDR3 loop is CASSLDPPRTLHF. CDR3 DNA: TGTGCCAGCAGCTTGGACCCCCCCAGAACCCTCCACTTT.

By sample fraction, this clonotype is medium-sized. The J gene is TRBJ2-3, the V gene TRBV20-1; D is ambiguous. Per germline, CDR1 DFQATT and CDR2 SNEGSKA (reference sequence). The CDR3 spans 12 residues. The V and J ends lost 6 bases and 1 base respectively, with 8 bases between them. The CDR3 sequence: CSAPPGTDTQYF. The CDR3 bases are TGCAGTGCCCCCCCCGGCACAGATACGCAGTATTTT.